What follows is one T cell receptor beta chain and its context. This sample was taken from a study of blood T cell repertoires in COVID-19. Across the study: In each case, the material was cDNA or gDNA derived from T cells, B-cell-depleted T cells, or PBMCs.

The ends lost 3 bases at V and 0 bases at J; junction bases unmatched: 15. The germline CDR1 and CDR2 sequences are MGHRA and YSYEKL. The CDR3 covers 19 residues. TCRdb's table, derived via immunoSEQ multiplex PCR, lists solely in-frame clones and lacks some. The table lists 200,000 to 250,000 clones, 90% of them singletons, with over 12% in the top ten. The chain combines TRBV4-1 with TRBJ1-1, with 8 bases lining up with TRBD1. The sample consisted of PBMCs or T cells enriched from blood (not recorded which). This clonotype was sampled from a man aged 30 to 39 who had been exposed to COVID-19. CDR3 in amino acids: CASSHLTWSGGNLNTEAFF. CDR3 DNA sequence: TGCGCCAGCAGCCATCTGACGTGGTCAGGGGGCAACCTGAACACTGAAGCTTTCTTT.